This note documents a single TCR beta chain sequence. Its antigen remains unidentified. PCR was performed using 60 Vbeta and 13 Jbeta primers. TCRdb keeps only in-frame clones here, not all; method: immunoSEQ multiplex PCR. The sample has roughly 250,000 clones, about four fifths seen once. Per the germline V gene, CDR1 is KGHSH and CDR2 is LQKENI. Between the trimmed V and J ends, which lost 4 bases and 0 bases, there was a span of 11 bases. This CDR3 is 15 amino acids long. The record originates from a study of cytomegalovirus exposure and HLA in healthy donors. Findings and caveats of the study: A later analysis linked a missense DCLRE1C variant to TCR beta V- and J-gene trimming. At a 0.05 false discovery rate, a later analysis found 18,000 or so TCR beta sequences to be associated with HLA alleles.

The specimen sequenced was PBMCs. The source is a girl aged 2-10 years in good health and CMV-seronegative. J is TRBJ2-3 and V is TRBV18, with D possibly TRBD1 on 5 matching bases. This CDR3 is CASSLQWGSTDTQYF. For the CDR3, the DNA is TGTGCCAGCTCACTCCAGTGGGGCAGCACAGATACGCAGTATTTT.